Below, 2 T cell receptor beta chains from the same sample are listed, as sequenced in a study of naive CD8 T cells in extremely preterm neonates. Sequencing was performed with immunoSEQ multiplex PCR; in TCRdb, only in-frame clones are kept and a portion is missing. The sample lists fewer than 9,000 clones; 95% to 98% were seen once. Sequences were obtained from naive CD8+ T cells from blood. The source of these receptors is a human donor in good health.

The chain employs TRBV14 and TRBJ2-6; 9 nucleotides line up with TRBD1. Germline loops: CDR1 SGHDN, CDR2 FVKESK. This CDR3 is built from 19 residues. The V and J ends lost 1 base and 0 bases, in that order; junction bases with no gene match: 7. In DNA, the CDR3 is TGTGCCAGCAGCCAAGGGTTCGGGGACAGGGACTCTGGGGCCAACGTCCTGACTTTC. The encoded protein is CASSQGFGDRDSGANVLTF.

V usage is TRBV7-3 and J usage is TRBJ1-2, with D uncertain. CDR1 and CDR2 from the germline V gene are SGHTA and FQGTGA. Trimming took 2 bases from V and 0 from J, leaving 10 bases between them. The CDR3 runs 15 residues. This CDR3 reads CASSLAARTNYGYTF. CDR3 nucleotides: TGTGCCAGCAGCTTAGCGGCCAGAACTAACTATGGCTACACCTTC.